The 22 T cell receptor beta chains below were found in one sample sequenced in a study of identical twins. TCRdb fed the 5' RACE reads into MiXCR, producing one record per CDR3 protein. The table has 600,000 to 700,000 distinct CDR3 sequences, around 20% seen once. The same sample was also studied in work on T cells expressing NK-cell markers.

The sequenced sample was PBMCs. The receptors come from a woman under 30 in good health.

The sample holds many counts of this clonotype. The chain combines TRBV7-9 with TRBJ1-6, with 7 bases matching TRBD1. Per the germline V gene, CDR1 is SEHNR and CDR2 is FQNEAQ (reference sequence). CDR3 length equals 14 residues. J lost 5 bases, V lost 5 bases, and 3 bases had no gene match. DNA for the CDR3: TGTGCCAGCAGCACGGGGACAGATAATTCACCCCTCCACTTT. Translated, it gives CASSTGTDNSPLHF.

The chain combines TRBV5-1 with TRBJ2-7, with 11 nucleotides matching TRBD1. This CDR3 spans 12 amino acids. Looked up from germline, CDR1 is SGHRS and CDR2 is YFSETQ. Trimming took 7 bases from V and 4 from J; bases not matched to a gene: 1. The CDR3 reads CASGTGGYEQYF. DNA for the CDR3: TGCGCCAGCGGGACAGGGGGTTACGAGCAGTACTTC.

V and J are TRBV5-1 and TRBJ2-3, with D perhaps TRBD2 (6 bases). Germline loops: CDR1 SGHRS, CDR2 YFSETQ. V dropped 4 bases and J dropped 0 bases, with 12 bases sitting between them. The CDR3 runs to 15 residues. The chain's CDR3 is CASSRGGTSTDTQYF. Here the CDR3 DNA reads TGCGCCAGCAGCCGGGGCGGGACTAGCACAGATACGCAGTATTTT.

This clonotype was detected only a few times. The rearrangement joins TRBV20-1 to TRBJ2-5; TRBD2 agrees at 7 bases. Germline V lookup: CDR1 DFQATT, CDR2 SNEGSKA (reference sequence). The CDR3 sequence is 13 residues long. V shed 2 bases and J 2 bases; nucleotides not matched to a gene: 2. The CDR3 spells CSARLRGQETQYF. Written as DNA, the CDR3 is TGCAGTGCTAGACTGCGGGGGCAAGAGACCCAGTACTTC.

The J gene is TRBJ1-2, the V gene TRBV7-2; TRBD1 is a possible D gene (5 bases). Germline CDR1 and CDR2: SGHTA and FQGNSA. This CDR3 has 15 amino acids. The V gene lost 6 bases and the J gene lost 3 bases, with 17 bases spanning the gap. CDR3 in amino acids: CASRSPRRVHYGYTF. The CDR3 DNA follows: TGTGCCAGCAGATCCCCGCGCAGGGTGCACTATGGCTACACCTTC.

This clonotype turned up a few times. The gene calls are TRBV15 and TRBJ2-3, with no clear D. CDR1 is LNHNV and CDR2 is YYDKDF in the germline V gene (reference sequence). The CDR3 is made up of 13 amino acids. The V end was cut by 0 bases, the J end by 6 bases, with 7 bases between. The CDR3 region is CATSRDKRDTQYF. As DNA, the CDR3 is TGTGCCACCAGCAGAGACAAACGCGATACGCAGTATTTT. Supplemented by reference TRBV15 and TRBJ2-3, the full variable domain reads DAMVIQNPRYQVTQFGKPVTLSCSQTLNHNVMYWYQQKSSQAPKLLFHYYDKDFNNEADTPDNFQSRRPNTSFCFLDIRSPGLGDTAMYLCATSRDKRDTQYFGPGTRLTVL.

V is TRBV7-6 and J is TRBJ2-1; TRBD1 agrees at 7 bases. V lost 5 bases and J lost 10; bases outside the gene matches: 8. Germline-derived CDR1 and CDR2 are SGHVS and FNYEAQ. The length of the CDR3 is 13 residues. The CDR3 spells CASSPLGTVEQFF. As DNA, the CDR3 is TGTGCCAGCAGCCCCCTAGGGACAGTAGAGCAGTTCTTC.

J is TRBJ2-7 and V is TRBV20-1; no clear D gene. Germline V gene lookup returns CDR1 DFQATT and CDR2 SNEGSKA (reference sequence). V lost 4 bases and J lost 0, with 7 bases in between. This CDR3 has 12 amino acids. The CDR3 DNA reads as TGCAGTGCTAATGCGGCCTCCTACGAGCAGTACTTC. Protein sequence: CSANAASYEQYF.

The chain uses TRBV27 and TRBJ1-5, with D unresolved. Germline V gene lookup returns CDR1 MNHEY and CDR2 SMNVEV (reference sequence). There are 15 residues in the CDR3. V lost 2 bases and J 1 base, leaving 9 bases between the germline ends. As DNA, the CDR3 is TGTGCCAGCAGTTTACTCGGCAGGAGCAATCAGCCCCAGCATTTT. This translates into CASSLLGRSNQPQHF.

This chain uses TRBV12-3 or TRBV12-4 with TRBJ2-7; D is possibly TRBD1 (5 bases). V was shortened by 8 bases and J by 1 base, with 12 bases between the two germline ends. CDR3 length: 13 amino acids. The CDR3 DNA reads TGTGCCAGCGGCAGACAGTCATCCTACGAGCAGTACTTC. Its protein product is CASGRQSSYEQYF.

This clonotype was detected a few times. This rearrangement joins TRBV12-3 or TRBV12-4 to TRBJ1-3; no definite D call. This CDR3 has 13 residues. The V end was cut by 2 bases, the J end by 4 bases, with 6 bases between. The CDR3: CASSLLAGNTIYF. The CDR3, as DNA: TGTGCCAGCAGTTTACTTGCCGGAAACACCATATATTTT.

The CDR3 nucleotides read TGCGCCAGCAGCCAAGAGGGCCCTAGCGGGTCCTACAATGAGCAGTTCTTC. Protein: CASSQEGPSGSYNEQFF. The chain links TRBV4-3 to TRBJ2-1, with 8 bases lining up with TRBD2. The CDR3 loop spans 17 amino acids. CDR1 is LGHNA, CDR2 YSLEER, per germline. The V gene end was trimmed by 0 bases and the J gene end by 1 base; junction bases not matched to a gene: 5.

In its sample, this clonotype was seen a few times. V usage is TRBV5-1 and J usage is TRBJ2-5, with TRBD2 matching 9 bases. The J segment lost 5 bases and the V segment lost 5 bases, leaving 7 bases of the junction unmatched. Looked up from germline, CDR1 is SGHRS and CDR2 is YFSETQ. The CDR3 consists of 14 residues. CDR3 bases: TGCGCCAGCAGTTATAGCGGGAGCAGGGAGACCCAGTACTTC. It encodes CASSYSGSRETQYF.

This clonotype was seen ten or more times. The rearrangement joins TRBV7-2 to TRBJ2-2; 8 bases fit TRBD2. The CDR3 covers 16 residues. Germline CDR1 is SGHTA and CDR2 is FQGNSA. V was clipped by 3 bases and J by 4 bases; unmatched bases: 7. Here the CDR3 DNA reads TGTGCCAGCAGCTTCAGCGGGGGCAAGTCCACCGGGGAGCTGTTTTTT. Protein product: CASSFSGGKSTGELFF.

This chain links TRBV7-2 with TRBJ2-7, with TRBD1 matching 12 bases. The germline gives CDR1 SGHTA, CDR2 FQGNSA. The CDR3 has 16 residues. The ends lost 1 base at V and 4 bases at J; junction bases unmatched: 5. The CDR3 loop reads CASSLGRDRGRYEQYF. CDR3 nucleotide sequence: TGTGCCAGCAGCTTAGGCCGGGACAGGGGGCGGTACGAGCAGTACTTC.

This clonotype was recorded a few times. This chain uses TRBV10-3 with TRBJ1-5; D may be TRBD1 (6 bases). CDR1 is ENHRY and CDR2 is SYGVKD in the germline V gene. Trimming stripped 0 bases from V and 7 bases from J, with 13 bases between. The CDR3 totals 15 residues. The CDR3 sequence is CAISESTGRGQPQHF. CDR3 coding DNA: TGTGCCATCAGTGAGTCGACGGGCAGGGGACAGCCCCAGCATTTT.

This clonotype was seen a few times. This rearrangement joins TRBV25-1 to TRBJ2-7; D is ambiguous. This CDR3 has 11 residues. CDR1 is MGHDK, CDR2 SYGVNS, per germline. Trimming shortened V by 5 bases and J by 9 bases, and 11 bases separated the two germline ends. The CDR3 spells CASSPPSGQYF. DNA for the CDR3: TGTGCCAGCAGTCCTCCCTCTGGGCAGTACTTC.

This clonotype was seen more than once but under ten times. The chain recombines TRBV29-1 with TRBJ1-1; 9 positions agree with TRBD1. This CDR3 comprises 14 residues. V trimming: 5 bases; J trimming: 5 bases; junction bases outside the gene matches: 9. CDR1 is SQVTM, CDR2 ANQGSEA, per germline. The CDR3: CSVPGQGRGTEAFF. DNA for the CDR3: TGCAGCGTTCCCGGACAGGGGAGAGGTACTGAAGCTTTCTTT.

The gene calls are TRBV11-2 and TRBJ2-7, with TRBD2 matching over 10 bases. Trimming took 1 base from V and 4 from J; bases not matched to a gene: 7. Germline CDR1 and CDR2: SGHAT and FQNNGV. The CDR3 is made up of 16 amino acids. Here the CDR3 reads CASSLVGGLAVYEQYF. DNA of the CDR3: TGTGCCAGCAGCTTAGTCGGTGGACTAGCGGTTTACGAGCAGTACTTC.

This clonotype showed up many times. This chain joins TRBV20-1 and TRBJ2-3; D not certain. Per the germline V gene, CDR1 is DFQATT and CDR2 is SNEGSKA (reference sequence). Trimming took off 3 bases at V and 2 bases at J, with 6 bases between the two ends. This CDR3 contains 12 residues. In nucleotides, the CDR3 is TGCAGTGCTAGTAGGTCCACAGATACGCAGTATTTT. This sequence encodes CSASRSTDTQYF.

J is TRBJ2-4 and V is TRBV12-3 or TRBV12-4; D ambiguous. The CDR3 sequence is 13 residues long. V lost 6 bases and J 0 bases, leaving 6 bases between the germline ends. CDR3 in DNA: TGTGCCAGCAGGGGCATAGCCAAAAACATTCAGTACTTC. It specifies CASRGIAKNIQYF.

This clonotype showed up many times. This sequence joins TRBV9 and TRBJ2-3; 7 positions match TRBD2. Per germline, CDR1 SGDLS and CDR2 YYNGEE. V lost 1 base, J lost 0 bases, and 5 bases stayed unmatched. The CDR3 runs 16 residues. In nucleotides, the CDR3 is TGTGCCAGCAGCGTACAAGCGGGGTTTAGCACAGATACGCAGTATTTT. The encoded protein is CASSVQAGFSTDTQYF.